These 5 T cell receptor beta chains came from one sample sequenced in a study of blood T cell repertoires in COVID-19. Produced via immunoSEQ multiplex PCR; TCRdb's table is partial and in-frame only. The sample has roughly 250,000 clones; about four fifths are singletons. Sequencing was carried out using peripheral blood. Receptor source: a man aged 50 to 59 with active or convalescent COVID-19.

The J gene is TRBJ2-2, the V gene TRBV9; tentative D call: TRBD2 (6 bases). This CDR3 region has 16 residues. CDR1 and CDR2 from the germline V gene are SGDLS and YYNGEE. V gave up 4 bases and J gave up 5 bases, with 18 bases separating them. The CDR3: CASSSDGTLLTGELFF. The CDR3 coding sequence is TGTGCCAGCAGCTCGGACGGGACTCTGCTAACCGGGGAGCTGTTTTTT.

V usage is TRBV5-4 and J usage is TRBJ1-1; TRBD1 matches at 7 bases. J gave up 4 bases and V 4 bases, and 7 bases lay outside the gene matches. The germline V gene has CDR1 SGHNT and CDR2 YYREEE (reference sequence). This CDR3 comprises 14 residues. The CDR3 nucleotides read TGTGCCAGCAGCACTAACAGGGGCAGCACTGAAGCTTTCTTT. The encoded protein is CASSTNRGSTEAFF. The complete variable domain, with remaining parts taken from reference TRBV5-4 and TRBJ1-1, reads ETGVTQSPTHLIKTRGQQVTLRCSSQSGHNTVSWYQQALGQGPQFIFQYYREEENGRGNFPPRFSGLQFPNYSSELNVNALELDDSALYLCASSTNRGSTEAFFGQGTRLTVV.

V usage is TRBV6-2 or TRBV6-3 and J usage is TRBJ1-2; 10 nucleotides match TRBD1. The CDR3 is made up of 16 amino acids. Trimming at V came to 2 bases and at J to 6 bases, leaving 9 bases not matched to a gene. CDR1 and CDR2 from the germline V gene are MNHEY and SVGEGT. CDR3 nucleotide sequence: TGTGCCAGCAGTTACGCTACCCCCGGGACAGGGGATGGCTACACCTTC. Translation: CASSYATPGTGDGYTF.

The genes are TRBV7-6 and TRBJ2-1; 11 nucleotides agree with TRBD2. V lost 4 bases and J lost 0; bases outside the gene matches: 17. Germline CDR1 SGHVS, CDR2 FNYEAQ. The length of the CDR3 is 21 residues. The CDR3 sequence is CASSSGGWLAGGPRSYNEQFF. The CDR3 DNA follows: TGTGCCAGCAGCTCCGGGGGGTGGCTAGCGGGGGGCCCCCGCTCCTACAATGAGCAGTTCTTC.

This chain connects TRBV10-3 to TRBJ2-3; D remains ambiguous. CDR1 is ENHRY, CDR2 SYGVKD, per germline. CDR3 length equals 13 residues. With 5 bases removed from V and 1 base from J, the gap between germline ends came to 7 bases. The CDR3 nucleotides read TGTGCCATCAGTCCTCGGGGCACAGATACGCAGTATTTT. It yields the protein CAISPRGTDTQYF.